The rows below give T cell receptor beta chains drawn from one sample of a study of T cells in Graves' hyperthyroidism and ophthalmopathy. TCRdb itself ran the multiplex PCR reads through MiXCR, one entry per CDR3 protein. The sample lists hundreds of thousands of distinct CDR3 sequences, more than 30% seen once, with 8.9% in the top ten. The sample comprised blood. These receptors all come from a man between 18 and 29 years old with Graves' hyperthyroidism. Both conserved end residues are part of each CDR3. D genes are given only for firm matches. The size of a clone is reported for some rows only, either as once, few or many, or as a class for expanded clones.

j_gene: TRBJ1-1
abundance: many
d_gene: -
v_gene: TRBV10-3
CDR3nt: TGTGCCAGTTCCCGAAACGTGAACACTGAAGCTTTCTTT
CDR3aa: CASSRNVNTEAFF

j_gene: TRBJ2-7
abundance: few
d_gene: TRBD2
v_gene: TRBV20-1
CDR3nt: TGCAGTGCTAGGCGAAGCGGGGACTCCTACGAGCAGTACTTC
CDR3aa: CSARRSGDSYEQYF

j_gene: TRBJ1-1
abundance: once
d_gene: -
v_gene: TRBV7-9
CDR3nt: TGTGCCTCCTACCAAGCCCTCGCCACTGAAGCTTTCTTT
CDR3aa: CASYQALATEAFF

j_gene: TRBJ2-3
abundance: -
d_gene: -
v_gene: TRBV7-6
CDR3nt: TGTGCCAGCAGCCTCCTATCAGGGCAGAGCACAGATACGCAGTATTTT
CDR3aa: CASSLLSGQSTDTQYF

j_gene: TRBJ1-1
abundance: -
d_gene: -
v_gene: TRBV13
CDR3nt: TGTGCCAGCAGTGAGGAGGACATGGGGACTGAAGCTTTCTTT
CDR3aa: CASSEEDMGTEAFF

j_gene: TRBJ1-1
abundance: many
d_gene: -
v_gene: TRBV19
CDR3nt: TGTGCCAGTAGCGTCAGGGTGGTGAACACTGAAGCTTTCTTT
CDR3aa: CASSVRVVNTEAFF

j_gene: TRBJ2-7
abundance: once
d_gene: TRBD1
v_gene: TRBV2
CDR3nt: TGTGCCAGCAGGGAAGGACAGGGCGGGATTTTCTACGAGCAGTACTTC
CDR3aa: CASREGQGGIFYEQYF

j_gene: TRBJ2-7
abundance: few
d_gene: TRBD2
v_gene: TRBV9
CDR3nt: TGTGCCAGCAGCGTAGGCCAGCGGGGATCCTACGAGCAGTACTTC
CDR3aa: CASSVGQRGSYEQYF

j_gene: TRBJ2-7
abundance: many
d_gene: -
v_gene: TRBV19
CDR3nt: TGTGCCAGTAGTCCGGGGGACTCCTACGAGCAGTACTTC
CDR3aa: CASSPGDSYEQYF

j_gene: TRBJ2-5
abundance: many
d_gene: -
v_gene: TRBV10-3
CDR3nt: TGTGCCACCGGACTGTTAGAGACCCAGTACTTC
CDR3aa: CATGLLETQYF

j_gene: TRBJ2-7
abundance: -
d_gene: -
v_gene: TRBV9
CDR3nt: TGTGCCAGCAGCATAGGGGTAGGGAGCTCCTACGAGCAGTACTTC
CDR3aa: CASSIGVGSSYEQYF

j_gene: TRBJ1-1
abundance: many
d_gene: TRBD1
v_gene: TRBV20-1
CDR3nt: TGCAGCGCGGACAGGGGGCACACTGAAGCTTTCTTT
CDR3aa: CSADRGHTEAFF

j_gene: TRBJ1-1
abundance: many
d_gene: -
v_gene: TRBV5-1
CDR3nt: TGCGCCAGCAGCTTGGCCATAGAGGTTTACACTGAAGCTTTCTTT
CDR3aa: CASSLAIEVYTEAFF

j_gene: TRBJ1-2
abundance: -
d_gene: -
v_gene: TRBV15
CDR3nt: TGTGCCACCAGCAGAGATACGGGGGCGCCTGGAAACACCTTC
CDR3aa: CATSRDTGAPGNTF

j_gene: TRBJ2-7
abundance: many
d_gene: -
v_gene: TRBV15
CDR3nt: TGTGCCACCAGCAGACCTTTCGGGGACTCCTACGAGCAGTACTTC
CDR3aa: CATSRPFGDSYEQYF

j_gene: TRBJ1-5
abundance: -
d_gene: -
v_gene: TRBV6-1
CDR3nt: TGTGCCAGCAGTGAAGGCCCCCAGCATTTT
CDR3aa: CASSEGPQHF

j_gene: TRBJ1-1
abundance: many
d_gene: -
v_gene: TRBV9
CDR3nt: TGTGCCAGCAGCGGCAGGGCAGGAAAAGCAGCTTTCTTT
CDR3aa: CASSGRAGKAAFF

j_gene: TRBJ1-1
abundance: -
d_gene: TRBD1
v_gene: TRBV9
CDR3nt: TGCGCCAGCAGCGCAGGGGACAGGGTGGACACTGAAGCTTTCTTT
CDR3aa: CASSAGDRVDTEAFF

j_gene: TRBJ1-2
abundance: many
d_gene: TRBD1
v_gene: TRBV2
CDR3nt: TGTGCCACCCGGACAGGGGACGGCTACACCTTC
CDR3aa: CATRTGDGYTF

j_gene: TRBJ2-5
abundance: -
d_gene: TRBD2
v_gene: TRBV4-1
CDR3nt: TGCGCCAGCAGCCACGGCACTAGCGGACTCCAAGAGACCCAGTACTTC
CDR3aa: CASSHGTSGLQETQYF